The clone carrying this T cell receptor beta chain occurred many times. This sample was included in a study of T cells in Graves' hyperthyroidism and ophthalmopathy. TCR beta CDR3 sequences were amplified from RNA transcripts. HTBI primers drove first-round RT-PCR of the TCR CDR3. TCRdb reanalysed the multiplex PCR reads using MiXCR and keeps one entry per CDR3 protein. Here the sample spans under 750,000 distinct CDR3 sequences, roughly a sixth being singletons. CDR1 is ENHRY, CDR2 SYGVKD, per germline. V lost 3 bases and J 0 bases, leaving 12 bases between the germline ends. The CDR3 runs 15 residues.

Sequencing was performed on blood. The clonotype was recovered from a woman in her forties or fifties with Graves' hyperthyroidism that later progressed to Graves' ophthalmopathy. The chain carries TRBV10-3 and TRBJ2-7; D ambiguous. The CDR3 coding sequence is TGTGCCATCAGTGATCTTGGTTCCAGCTCCTACGAGCAGTACTTC. This codes for CAISDLGSSSYEQYF.